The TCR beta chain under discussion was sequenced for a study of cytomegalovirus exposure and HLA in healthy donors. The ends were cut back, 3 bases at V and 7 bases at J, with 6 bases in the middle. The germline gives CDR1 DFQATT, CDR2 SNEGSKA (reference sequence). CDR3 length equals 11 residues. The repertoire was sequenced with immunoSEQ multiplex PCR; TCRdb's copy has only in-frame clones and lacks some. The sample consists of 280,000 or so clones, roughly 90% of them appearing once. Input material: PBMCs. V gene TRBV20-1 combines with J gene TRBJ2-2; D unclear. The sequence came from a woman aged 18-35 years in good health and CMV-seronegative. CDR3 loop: CSARHIGELFF. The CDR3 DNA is TGCAGTGCTAGGCACATCGGGGAGCTGTTTTTT.